This TCR beta chain stems from a study of T cell repertoires in ileal Crohn's disease. Study observations and caveats: All patients with clonality above 26.8% had endoscopic recurrence. High-frequency clones were more common in sorted CD8 than CD4 cells. Clonal expansions were more frequent in active smokers than non-smokers at surgery.

The V and J ends lost 6 bases and 5 bases, in that order; junction bases with no gene match: 5. The CDR3 extends over 14 amino acids. Germline CDR1 MRHNA, CDR2 SNTAGT. Adults with ileal or ileocolonic Crohn's disease and an indication for resection were eligible. Libraries were prepared by immunoSEQ multiplex PCR; TCRdb keeps only in-frame clonotypes and omits some of them. The sample has 25,000 to 30,000 clones; roughly 77% are singletons. Of note for this clone: What it binds is not known.

The specimen was ileal tissue. The receptor comes from an adult with Crohn's disease. This chain connects TRBV6-4 to TRBJ2-4, with 9 bases identical to TRBD1. CDR3 sequence: CASRDRGQENIQYF. CDR3 nucleotides: TGTGCCAGCAGGGACAGGGGACAGGAAAACATTCAGTACTTC.